This is a list of T cell receptor beta chains from one sample in a study of T cell changes during pregnancy in multiple sclerosis. Produced via immunoSEQ multiplex PCR; TCRdb's table is partial and in-frame only. Of tens of thousands of clones in the sample, 85% to 95% are singletons; the top ten hold around 1.9%. The material sequenced was peripheral blood, taken in the second trimester of pregnancy. These receptors originate from a female donor with multiple sclerosis, enrolled in a pregnancy study. Both conserved end residues are part of each CDR3. Fields, in order: CDR3 length, V gene, CDR3 protein.

length: 13; V: TRBV11-1; CDR3: CASSPEANYGYTF
length: 13; V: TRBV19; CDR3: CASSSGGNNEQFF
length: 14; V: TRBV7-2; CDR3: CASSQGQGRREQYF
length: 13; V: TRBV11-3; CDR3: CASSPGGQETQYF
length: 14; V: TRBV11-2; CDR3: CASSFDSRKTEAFF
length: 17; V: TRBV7-2; CDR3: CASSLGLAGGVTGELFF
length: 13; V: TRBV5-4; CDR3: CASTPGPLETQYF
length: 14; V: TRBV4-1; CDR3: CASSQDKGGWGYTF
length: 18; V: TRBV19; CDR3: CASSIVSSGRATVNEQYF
length: 14; V: TRBV11-2; CDR3: CASSLGAGANVLTF
length: 16; V: TRBV6-4; CDR3: CASKWTSGLSSYEQYF
length: 13; V: TRBV6-5; CDR3: CASSYNGGTEAFF
length: 17; V: TRBV2; CDR3: CASSFPSRDRGREKLFF
length: 16; V: TRBV11-2; CDR3: CASSLEGTGRLNIQYF
length: 17; V: TRBV5-5; CDR3: CASTDPTQIPRADTQYF
length: 17; V: TRBV6-1; CDR3: CASSEGASGRASETQYF
length: 14; V: TRBV7-2; CDR3: CASSPRGVLYEQYF
length: 19; V: TRBV7-9; CDR3: CASSFRGLSYRTGANVLTF
length: 13; V: TRBV28; CDR3: CASRAGTAEKLFF
length: 16; V: TRBV4-3; CDR3: CASSQEVGTGSYEQYF
length: 15; V: TRBV5-4; CDR3: CASSPGSGGTIGQFF
length: 19; V: TRBV14; CDR3: CASSQGSGLAGGGQETQYF